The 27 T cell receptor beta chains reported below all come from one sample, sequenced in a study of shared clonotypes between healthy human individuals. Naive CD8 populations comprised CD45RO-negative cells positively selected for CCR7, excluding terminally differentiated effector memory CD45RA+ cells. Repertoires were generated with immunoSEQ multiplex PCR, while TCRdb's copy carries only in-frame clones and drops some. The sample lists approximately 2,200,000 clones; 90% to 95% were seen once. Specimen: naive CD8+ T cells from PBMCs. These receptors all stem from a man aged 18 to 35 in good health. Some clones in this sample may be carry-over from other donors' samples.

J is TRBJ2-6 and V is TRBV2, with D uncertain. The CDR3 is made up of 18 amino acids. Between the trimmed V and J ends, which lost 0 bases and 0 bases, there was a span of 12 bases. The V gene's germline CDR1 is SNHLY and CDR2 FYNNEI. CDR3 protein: CASSEALLGNSGANVLTF. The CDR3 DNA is TGTGCCAGCAGTGAAGCGCTTCTGGGAAACTCTGGGGCCAACGTCCTGACTTTC.

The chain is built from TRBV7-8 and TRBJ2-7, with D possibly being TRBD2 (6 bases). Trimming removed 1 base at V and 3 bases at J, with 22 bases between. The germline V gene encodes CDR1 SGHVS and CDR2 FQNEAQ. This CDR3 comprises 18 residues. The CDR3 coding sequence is TGTGCCAGCAGCTTAGATGTGGGGGGTGAATCCTTGATCTACGAGCAGTACTTC. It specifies CASSLDVGGESLIYEQYF.

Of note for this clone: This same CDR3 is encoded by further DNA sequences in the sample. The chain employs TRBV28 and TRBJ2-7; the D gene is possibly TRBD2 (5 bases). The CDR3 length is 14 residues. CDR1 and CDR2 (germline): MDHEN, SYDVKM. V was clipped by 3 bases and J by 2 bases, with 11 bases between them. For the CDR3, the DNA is TGTGCCAGCAGTTTCCCTGCGGGTCCCTACGAGCAGTACTTC. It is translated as CASSFPAGPYEQYF.

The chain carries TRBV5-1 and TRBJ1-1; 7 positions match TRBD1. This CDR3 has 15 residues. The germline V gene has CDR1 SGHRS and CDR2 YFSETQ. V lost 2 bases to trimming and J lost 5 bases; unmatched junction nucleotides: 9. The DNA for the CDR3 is TGCGCCAGCAGCTTAGACCACAGGGGAGGGACTGAAGCTTTCTTT. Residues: CASSLDHRGGTEAFF.

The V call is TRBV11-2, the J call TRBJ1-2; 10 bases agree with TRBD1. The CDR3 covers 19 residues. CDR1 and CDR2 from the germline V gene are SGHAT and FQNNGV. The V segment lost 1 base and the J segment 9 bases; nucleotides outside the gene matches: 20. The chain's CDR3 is CASSLGPGQGSRSIISYTF. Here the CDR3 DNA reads TGTGCCAGCAGCTTAGGTCCGGGACAGGGGTCGCGCTCAATAATCAGCTACACCTTC.

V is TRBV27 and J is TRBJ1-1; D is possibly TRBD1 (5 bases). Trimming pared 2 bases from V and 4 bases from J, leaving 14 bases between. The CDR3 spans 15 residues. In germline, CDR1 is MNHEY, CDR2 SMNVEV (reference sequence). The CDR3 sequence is CASSLGRGPGTEAFF. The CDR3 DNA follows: TGTGCCAGCAGTTTAGGGAGGGGTCCCGGCACTGAAGCTTTCTTT.

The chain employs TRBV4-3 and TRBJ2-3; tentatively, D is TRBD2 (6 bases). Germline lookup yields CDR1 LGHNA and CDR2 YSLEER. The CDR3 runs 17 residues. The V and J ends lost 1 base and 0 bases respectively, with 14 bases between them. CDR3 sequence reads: CASSQGSGWTSTDTQYF. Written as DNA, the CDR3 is TGCGCCAGCAGCCAAGGGAGCGGGTGGACTAGCACAGATACGCAGTATTTT.

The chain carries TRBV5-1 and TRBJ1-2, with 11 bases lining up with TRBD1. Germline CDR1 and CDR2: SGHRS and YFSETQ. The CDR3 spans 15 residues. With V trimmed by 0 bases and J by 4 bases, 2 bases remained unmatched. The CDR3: CASSLAGTGGYGYTF. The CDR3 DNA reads TGCGCCAGCAGCTTGGCCGGGACAGGGGGCTATGGCTACACCTTC.

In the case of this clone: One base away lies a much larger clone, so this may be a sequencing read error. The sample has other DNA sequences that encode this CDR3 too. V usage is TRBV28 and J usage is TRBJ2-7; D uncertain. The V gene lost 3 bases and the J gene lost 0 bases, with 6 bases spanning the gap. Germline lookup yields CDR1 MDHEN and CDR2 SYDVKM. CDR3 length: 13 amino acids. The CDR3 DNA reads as TGTGCCAGCAGTTTTGGCGGCTCCTACGAGCAGTACTTC. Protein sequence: CASSFGGSYEQYF.

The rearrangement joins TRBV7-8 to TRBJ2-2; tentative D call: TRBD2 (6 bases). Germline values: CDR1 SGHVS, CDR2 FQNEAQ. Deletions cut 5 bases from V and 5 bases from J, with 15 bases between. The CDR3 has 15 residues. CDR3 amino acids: CASSHGPGATGELFF. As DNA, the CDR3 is TGTGCCAGCAGCCATGGGCCGGGAGCTACCGGGGAGCTGTTTTTT.

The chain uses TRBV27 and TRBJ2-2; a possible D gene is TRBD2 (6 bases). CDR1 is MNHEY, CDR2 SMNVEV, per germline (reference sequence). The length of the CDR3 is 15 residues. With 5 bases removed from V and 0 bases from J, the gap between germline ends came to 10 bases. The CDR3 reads CASSMRGANTGELFF. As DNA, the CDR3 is TGTGCCAGCAGTATGCGGGGAGCGAACACCGGGGAGCTGTTTTTT.

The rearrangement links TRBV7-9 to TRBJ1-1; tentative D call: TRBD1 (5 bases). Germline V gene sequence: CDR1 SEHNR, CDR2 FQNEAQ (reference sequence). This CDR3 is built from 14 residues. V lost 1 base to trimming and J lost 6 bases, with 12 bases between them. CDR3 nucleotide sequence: TGTGCCAGCAGCTTAGTGTCAGGGTTCGCTGAAGCTTTCTTT. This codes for CASSLVSGFAEAFF.

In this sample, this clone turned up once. The CDR3 protein is CASSLAFGKETQYF. The CDR3 DNA follows: TGCGCCAGCAGCTTGGCGTTCGGAAAAGAGACCCAGTACTTC. The chain has TRBV5-1 and TRBJ2-5; no clear D gene. CDR1 and CDR2 (germline): SGHRS, YFSETQ. The CDR3 contains 14 residues. Trimming took off 0 bases at V and 3 bases at J, with 9 bases between the two ends.

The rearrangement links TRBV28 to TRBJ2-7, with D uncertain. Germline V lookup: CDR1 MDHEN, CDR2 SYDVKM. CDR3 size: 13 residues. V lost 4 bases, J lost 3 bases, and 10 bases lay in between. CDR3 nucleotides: TGTGCCAGCAGTTATGAATTGGACTACGAGCAGTACTTC. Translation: CASSYELDYEQYF.

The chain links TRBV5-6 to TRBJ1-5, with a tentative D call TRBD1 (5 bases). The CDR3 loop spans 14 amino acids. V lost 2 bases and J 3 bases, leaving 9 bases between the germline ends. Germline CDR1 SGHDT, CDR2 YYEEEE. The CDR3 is CASSLRDLNQPQHF. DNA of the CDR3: TGTGCCAGCAGCTTACGGGACCTCAATCAGCCCCAGCATTTT.

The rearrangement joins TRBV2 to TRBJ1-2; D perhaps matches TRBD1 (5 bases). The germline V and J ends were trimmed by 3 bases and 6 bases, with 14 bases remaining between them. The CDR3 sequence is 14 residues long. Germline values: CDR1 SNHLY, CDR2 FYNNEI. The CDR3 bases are TGTGCCAGCAGTGACCGACAGTTGATGGATGGCTACACCTTC. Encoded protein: CASSDRQLMDGYTF.

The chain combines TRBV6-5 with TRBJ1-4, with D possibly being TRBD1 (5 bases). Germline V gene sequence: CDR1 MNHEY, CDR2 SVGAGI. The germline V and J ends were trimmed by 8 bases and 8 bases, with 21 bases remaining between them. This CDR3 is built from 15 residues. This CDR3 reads CASSTRGRSLEKLFF. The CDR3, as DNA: TGTGCCAGCTCTACCCGGGGGAGAAGTCTAGAAAAACTGTTTTTT.

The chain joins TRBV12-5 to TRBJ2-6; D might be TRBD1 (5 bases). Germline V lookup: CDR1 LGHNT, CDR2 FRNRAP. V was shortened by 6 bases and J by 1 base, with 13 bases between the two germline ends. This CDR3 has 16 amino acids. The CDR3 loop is CASGQPDSSGANVLTF. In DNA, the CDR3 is TGTGCTAGTGGGCAACCCGACAGTTCTGGGGCCAACGTCCTGACTTTC.

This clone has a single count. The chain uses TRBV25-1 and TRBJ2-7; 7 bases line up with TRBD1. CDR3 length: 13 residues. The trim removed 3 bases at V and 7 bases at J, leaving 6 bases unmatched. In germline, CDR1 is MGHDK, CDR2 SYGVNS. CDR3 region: CASSDLPQGEQYF. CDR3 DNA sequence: TGTGCCAGCAGTGATCTTCCACAGGGGGAGCAGTACTTC.

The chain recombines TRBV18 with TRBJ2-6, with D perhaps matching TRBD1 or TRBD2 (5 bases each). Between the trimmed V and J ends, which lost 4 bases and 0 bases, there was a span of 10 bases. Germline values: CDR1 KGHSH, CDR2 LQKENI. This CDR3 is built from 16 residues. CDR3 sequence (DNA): TGTGCCAGCTCACGGGGACGTCACTCTGGGGCCAACGTCCTGACTTTC. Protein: CASSRGRHSGANVLTF.

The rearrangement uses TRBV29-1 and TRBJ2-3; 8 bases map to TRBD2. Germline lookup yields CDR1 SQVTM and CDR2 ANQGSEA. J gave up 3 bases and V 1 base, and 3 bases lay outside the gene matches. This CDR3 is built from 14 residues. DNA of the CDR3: TGCAGCGTTGAAGGCGCTAGCGGGACAGATACGCAGTATTTT. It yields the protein CSVEGASGTDTQYF.

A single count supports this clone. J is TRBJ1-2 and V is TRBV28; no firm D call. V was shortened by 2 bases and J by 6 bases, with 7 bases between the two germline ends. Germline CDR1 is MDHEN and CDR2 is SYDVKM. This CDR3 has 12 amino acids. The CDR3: CASSLGRNGYTF. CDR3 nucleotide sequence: TGTGCCAGCAGTTTAGGCAGAAATGGCTACACCTTC.

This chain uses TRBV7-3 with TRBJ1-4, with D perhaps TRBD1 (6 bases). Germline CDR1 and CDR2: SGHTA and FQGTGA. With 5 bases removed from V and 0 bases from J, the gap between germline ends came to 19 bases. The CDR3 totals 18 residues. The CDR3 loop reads CASSLQGLQFATNEKLFF. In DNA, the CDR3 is TGTGCCAGCAGCCTCCAGGGGCTACAATTTGCAACTAATGAAAAACTGTTTTTT.

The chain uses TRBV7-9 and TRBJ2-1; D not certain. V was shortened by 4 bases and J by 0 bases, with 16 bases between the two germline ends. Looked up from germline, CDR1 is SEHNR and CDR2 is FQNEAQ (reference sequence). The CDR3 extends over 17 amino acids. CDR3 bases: TGTGCCAGCAGCTCGGACCCGGCGCGGAGCTCCTACAATGAGCAGTTCTTC. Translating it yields CASSSDPARSSYNEQFF.

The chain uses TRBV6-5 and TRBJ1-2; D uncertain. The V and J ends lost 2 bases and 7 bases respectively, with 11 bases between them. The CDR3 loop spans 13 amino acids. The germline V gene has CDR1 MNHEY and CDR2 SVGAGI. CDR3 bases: TGTGCCAGCAGTTACAGCCCCGTCGGTGGCTACACCTTC. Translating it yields CASSYSPVGGYTF.

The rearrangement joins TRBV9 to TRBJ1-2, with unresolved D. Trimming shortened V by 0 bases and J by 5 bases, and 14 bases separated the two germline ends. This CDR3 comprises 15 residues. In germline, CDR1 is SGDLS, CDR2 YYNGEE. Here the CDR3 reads CASSVGSRLLYGYTF. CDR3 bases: TGTGCCAGCAGCGTAGGGTCCAGGCTCCTTTATGGCTACACCTTC.

The CDR3 here is CASSLGDRGLPNEKLFF. CDR3 in DNA: TGTGCCAGCAGCTTGGGGGACAGGGGGCTTCCTAATGAAAAACTGTTTTTT. This chain connects TRBV5-6 to TRBJ1-4, with TRBD1 matching 12 bases. Trimming removed 0 bases from V and 3 bases from J; junction bases left unmatched: 3. Germline CDR1 and CDR2: SGHDT and YYEEEE. The CDR3 length is 17 residues.